This TCR beta chain is from a study of OX40 agonist ivuxolimab in advanced cancers. Study-wide results and limits: Both CD4+ and CD8+ T cell populations in blood had undergone clonal expansion by week 6 at 0.1 to 3.0 mg/kg. Among patients with partial responses at 0.1-3.0 mg/kg, clonal expansion was among the lowest.

Method: immunoSEQ multiplex PCR; TCRdb's copy keeps in-frame clones and lacks some. Altogether about 28,000 clones are present, roughly 83% being singletons, with the ten largest covering about a sixth. The germline gives CDR1 MGHRA, CDR2 YSYEKL. Trimming took off 1 base at V and 0 bases at J, with 9 bases between the two ends. The CDR3 has 15 residues. Relative to its sample, this clone is medium-sized. Its antigen is not identified. This receptor was taken from an adult with an advanced solid tumor such as melanoma, head and neck, liver or kidney cancer. The sample consisted of CD4+ or CD8+ T cells sorted from blood, taken in a trial of the OX40 agonist ivuxolimab. The chain carries TRBV4-1 and TRBJ1-2; possible D gene TRBD1, 6 bases. CDR3 region: CASSQVGTTNYGYTF. CDR3 in DNA: TGCGCCAGCAGCCAAGTGGGGACAACTAACTATGGCTACACCTTC.